This entry lists 9 T cell receptor beta chains sequenced from one sample in a study of cytomegalovirus exposure and HLA in healthy donors. Generated by immunoSEQ multiplex PCR, the TCRdb table keeps only in-frame clones and is missing some. The table lists some 80,000 clones, about 95% of them singletons. Sequences were obtained from PBMCs. The receptors stem from a woman aged 18-35 years in good health and CMV-seronegative.

In its sample, this clone was seen a few times. The chain couples TRBV9 to TRBJ1-6; maybe TRBD1 (5 bases). Germline loops: CDR1 SGDLS, CDR2 YYNGEE. V was clipped by 2 bases and J by 7 bases, with 13 bases between them. The CDR3 covers 15 residues. Here the CDR3 reads CASSVTGSPNSPLHF. The CDR3 coding sequence is TGTGCCAGCAGCGTCACAGGCAGCCCGAATTCACCCCTCCACTTT.

This chain joins TRBV19 and TRBJ1-1, with 7 positions matching TRBD1. V lost 7 bases, J lost 1 base, and 6 bases stayed unmatched. Germline V gene sequence: CDR1 LNHDA, CDR2 SQIVND (reference sequence). This CDR3 spans 14 amino acids. For the CDR3, the DNA is TGTGCCAGTATCCCGACAGGGTCGAACACTGAAGCTTTCTTT. Translation gives CASIPTGSNTEAFF.

This clone has only one observation. The chain links TRBV2 to TRBJ1-3; D perhaps matches TRBD1 (6 bases). Germline loops: CDR1 SNHLY, CDR2 FYNNEI. Trimming removed 7 bases from V and 5 bases from J, with 12 bases in between. This CDR3 has 13 residues. For the CDR3, the DNA is TGTGCCAGCACCTGGACAGAGAGAAACACCATATATTTT. It specifies CASTWTERNTIYF.

This rearrangement joins TRBV6-5 to TRBJ2-1, with D perhaps TRBD2 (5 bases). The ends were cut back, 4 bases at V and 1 base at J, with 11 bases in the middle. The CDR3 length is 15 residues. The germline gives CDR1 MNHEY, CDR2 SVGAGI. The CDR3 bases are TGTGCCAGCAGTTCCTCTGGCGGGTCCTACAATGAGCAGTTCTTC. This gives the protein CASSSSGGSYNEQFF.

The chain carries TRBV20-1 and TRBJ2-3; D remains ambiguous. V was shortened by 5 bases and J by 5 bases, with 8 bases between the two germline ends. The CDR3 sequence is 11 residues long. Germline lookup yields CDR1 DFQATT and CDR2 SNEGSKA (reference sequence). CDR3 in amino acids: CSAGLRDTQYF. The CDR3 DNA sequence: TGCAGTGCTGGCCTCCGAGATACGCAGTATTTT.

The V gene is TRBV18, the J gene TRBJ2-3; TRBD1 matches 8 bases. From germline, CDR1 is KGHSH and CDR2 LQKENI. The CDR3 is made up of 15 amino acids. V lost 3 bases and J lost 7; bases outside the gene matches: 9. The chain's CDR3 is CASSPDTGGWNTQYF. CDR3 DNA: TGTGCCAGCTCACCGGATACAGGGGGATGGAATACGCAGTATTTT.

The V call is TRBV18, the J call TRBJ2-1, with TRBD2 matching over 15 bases. Unmatched junction bases numbered 2, after V lost 4 bases and J lost 10 bases. The V gene's germline CDR1 is KGHSH and CDR2 LQKENI. This CDR3 spans 14 amino acids. CDR3 coding DNA: TGTGCCAGCTCACTTGGACTAGCGGGAGGGGAGCAGTTCTTC. This encodes CASSLGLAGGEQFF.

The chain has TRBV19 and TRBJ2-3; 14 nucleotides agree with TRBD2. Trimming took 10 bases from V and 4 from J; bases not matched to a gene: 13. CDR1 and CDR2 (germline): LNHDA, SQIVND (reference sequence). This CDR3 comprises 17 residues. The CDR3 is CANLKATSGRASDTQYF. The CDR3 DNA reads TGTGCCAACTTGAAGGCGACTAGCGGGAGGGCATCAGATACGCAGTATTTT.

The sample holds one count of this clone. The V gene is TRBV20-1, the J gene TRBJ2-7, with D unresolved. The CDR3 spans 11 residues. The V and J ends lost 3 bases and 3 bases respectively, with 6 bases between them. Per germline, CDR1 DFQATT and CDR2 SNEGSKA (reference sequence). This CDR3 reads CSASPNYEQYF. CDR3 nucleotide sequence: TGCAGTGCTAGCCCAAACTACGAGCAGTACTTC.